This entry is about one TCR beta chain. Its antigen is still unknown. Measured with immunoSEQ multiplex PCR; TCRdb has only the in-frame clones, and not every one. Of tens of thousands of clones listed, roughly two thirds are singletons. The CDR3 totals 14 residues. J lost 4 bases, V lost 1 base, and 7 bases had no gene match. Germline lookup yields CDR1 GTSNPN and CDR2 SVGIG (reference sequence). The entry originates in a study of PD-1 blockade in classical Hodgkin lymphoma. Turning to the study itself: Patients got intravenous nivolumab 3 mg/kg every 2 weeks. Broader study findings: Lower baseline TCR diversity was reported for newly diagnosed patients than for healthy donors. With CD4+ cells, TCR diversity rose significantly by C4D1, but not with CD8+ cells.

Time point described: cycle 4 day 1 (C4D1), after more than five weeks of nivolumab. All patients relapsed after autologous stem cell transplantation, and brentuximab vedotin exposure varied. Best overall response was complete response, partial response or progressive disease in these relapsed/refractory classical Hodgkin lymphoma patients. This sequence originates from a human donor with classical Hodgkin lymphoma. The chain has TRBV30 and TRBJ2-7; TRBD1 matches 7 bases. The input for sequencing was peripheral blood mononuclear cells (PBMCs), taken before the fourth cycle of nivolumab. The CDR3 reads CAWSATGTDYEQYF. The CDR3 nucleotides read TGTGCCTGGAGTGCGACCGGGACAGATTACGAGCAGTACTTC.